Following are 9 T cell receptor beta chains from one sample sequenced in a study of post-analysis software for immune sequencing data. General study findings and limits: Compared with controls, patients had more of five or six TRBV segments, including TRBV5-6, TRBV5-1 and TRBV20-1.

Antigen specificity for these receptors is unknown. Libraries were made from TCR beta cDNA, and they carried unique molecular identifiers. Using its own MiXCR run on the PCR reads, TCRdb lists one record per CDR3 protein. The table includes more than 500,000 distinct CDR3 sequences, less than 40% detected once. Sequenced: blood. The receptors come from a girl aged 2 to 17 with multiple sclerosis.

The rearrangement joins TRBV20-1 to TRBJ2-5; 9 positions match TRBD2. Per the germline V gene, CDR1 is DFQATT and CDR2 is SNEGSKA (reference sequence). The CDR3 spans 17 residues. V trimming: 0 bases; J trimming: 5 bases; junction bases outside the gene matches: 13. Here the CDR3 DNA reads TGCAGTGCTAGAGATGGAGAAGTAGCGGGGGATTGGGAGACCCAGTACTTC. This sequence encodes CSARDGEVAGDWETQYF.

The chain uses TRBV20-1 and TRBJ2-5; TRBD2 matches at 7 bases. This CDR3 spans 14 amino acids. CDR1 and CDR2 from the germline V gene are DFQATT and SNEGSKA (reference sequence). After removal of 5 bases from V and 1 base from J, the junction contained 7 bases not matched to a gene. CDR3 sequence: CSAAGRGIQETQYF. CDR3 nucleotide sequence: TGCAGTGCTGCGGGGCGGGGGATCCAAGAGACCCAGTACTTC.

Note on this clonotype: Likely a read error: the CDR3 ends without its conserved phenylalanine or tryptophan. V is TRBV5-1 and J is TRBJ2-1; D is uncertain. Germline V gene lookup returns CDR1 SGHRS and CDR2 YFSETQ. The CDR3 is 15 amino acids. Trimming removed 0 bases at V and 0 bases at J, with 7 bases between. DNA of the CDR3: TGCGCCAGCAGCTTGGGGGTCTCCTCCTACAATGAGCAGTTCTTA. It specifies CASSLGVSSYNEQFL.

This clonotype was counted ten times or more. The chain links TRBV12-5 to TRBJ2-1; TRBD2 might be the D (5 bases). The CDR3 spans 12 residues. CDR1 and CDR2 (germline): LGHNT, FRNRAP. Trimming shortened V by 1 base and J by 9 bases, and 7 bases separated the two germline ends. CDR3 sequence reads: CASGLGGSEQFF. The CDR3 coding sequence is TGTGCTAGTGGTTTGGGAGGGAGTGAGCAGTTCTTC.

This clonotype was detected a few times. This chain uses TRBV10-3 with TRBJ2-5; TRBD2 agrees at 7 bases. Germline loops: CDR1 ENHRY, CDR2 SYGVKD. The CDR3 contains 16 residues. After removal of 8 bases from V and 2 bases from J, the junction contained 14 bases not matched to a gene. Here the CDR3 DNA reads TGTGCCATCCGGTCTGGCCGGGGGGACCAACAAGAGACCCAGTACTTC. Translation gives CAIRSGRGDQQETQYF.

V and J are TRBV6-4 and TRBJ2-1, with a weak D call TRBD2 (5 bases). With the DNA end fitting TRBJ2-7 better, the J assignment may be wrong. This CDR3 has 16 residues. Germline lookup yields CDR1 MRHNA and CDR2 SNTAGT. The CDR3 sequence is CASSDSRRSSKNEQYF. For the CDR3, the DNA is TGTGCCAGCAGTGACTCGAGGAGGAGCTCCAAAAATGAGCAGTACTTC.

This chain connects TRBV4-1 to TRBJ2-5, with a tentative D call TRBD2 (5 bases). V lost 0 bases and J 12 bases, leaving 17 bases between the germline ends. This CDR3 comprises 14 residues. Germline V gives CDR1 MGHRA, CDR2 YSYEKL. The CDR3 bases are TGCGCCAGCAGCCAAGATATTGGTAGGGAGATAAAGTACTTC. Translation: CASSQDIGREIKYF.

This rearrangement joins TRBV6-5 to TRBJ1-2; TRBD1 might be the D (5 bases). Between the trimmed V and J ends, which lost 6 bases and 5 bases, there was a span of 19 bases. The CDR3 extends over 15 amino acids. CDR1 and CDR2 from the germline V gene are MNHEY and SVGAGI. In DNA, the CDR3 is TGTGCCAGCAGCAACCTCGGGGGTGTTCATTATGGCTACACCTTC. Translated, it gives CASSNLGGVHYGYTF.

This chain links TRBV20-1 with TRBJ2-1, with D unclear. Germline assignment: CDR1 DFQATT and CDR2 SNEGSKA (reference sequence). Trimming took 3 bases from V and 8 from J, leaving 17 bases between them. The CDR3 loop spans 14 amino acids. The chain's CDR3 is CSASPGPTRYEQFF. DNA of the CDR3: TGCAGTGCTAGCCCCGGACCCACCAGATATGAGCAGTTCTTC.